Following are 12 T cell receptor beta chains from one sample sequenced in a study of blood T cell repertoires in COVID-19. The repertoire was sequenced with immunoSEQ multiplex PCR; TCRdb's copy has only in-frame clones and lacks some. The top ten clones hold about 1.5% of a sample with some 380,000 clones, roughly 86% of them seen once. Sequencing was performed on PBMCs or T cells enriched from blood (not recorded which). Receptors were obtained from a man aged 30-40 years who had recovered from COVID-19.

The chain combines TRBV5-1 with TRBJ1-5; TRBD1 agrees at 8 bases. CDR1 and CDR2 from the germline V gene are SGHRS and YFSETQ. V shed 4 bases and J 3 bases; nucleotides not matched to a gene: 6. The CDR3 contains 15 residues. CDR3 residues: CASSPRTGNNQPQHF. For the CDR3, the DNA is TGCGCCAGCAGCCCGAGGACAGGGAACAATCAGCCCCAGCATTTT.

This chain connects TRBV7-2 to TRBJ2-1, with D uncertain. CDR1 is SGHTA, CDR2 FQGNSA, per germline. V was clipped by 2 bases and J by 4 bases, with 6 bases between them. This CDR3 is built from 13 residues. CDR3 bases: TGTGCCAGCAGCTTAATACGGTACAATGAGCAGTTCTTC. Residues: CASSLIRYNEQFF.

The V call is TRBV5-6, the J call TRBJ2-7; D is unclear. The CDR3 totals 16 residues. V was clipped by 2 bases and J by 0 bases, with 15 bases between them. Germline V gene data show CDR1 as SGHDT and CDR2 as YYEEEE. The CDR3 sequence: CASSFKARISSYEQYF. For the CDR3, the DNA is TGTGCCAGCAGCTTCAAAGCCAGGATTAGCTCCTACGAGCAGTACTTC.

V and J are TRBV28 and TRBJ1-6; 7 positions agree with TRBD1. V lost 6 bases, J lost 4 bases, and 18 bases stayed unmatched. The CDR3 runs 19 residues. Germline CDR1 reads MDHEN; CDR2 reads SYDVKM. The CDR3 DNA reads as TGTGCCAGCAGCCCCCCCCCTTTTCCGGGACAGAAATATAATTCACCCCTCCACTTT. Translation gives CASSPPPFPGQKYNSPLHF.

This clone was recorded a few times. The rearrangement links TRBV13 to TRBJ1-3; D unclear. With 2 bases removed from V and 7 bases from J, the gap between germline ends came to 12 bases. The length of the CDR3 is 14 residues. Germline V CDR1 and CDR2: PRHDT, FYEKMQ (reference sequence). The CDR3 nucleotides read TGTGCCAGCAGCTTAATCGGAGCCGGGAACACCATATATTTT. It codes for CASSLIGAGNTIYF.

The chain recombines TRBV5-1 with TRBJ1-3; 7 positions match TRBD1. CDR1 SGHRS and CDR2 YFSETQ come from the germline V gene. J lost 5 bases, V lost 5 bases, and 13 bases had no gene match. The CDR3 totals 16 residues. The CDR3, as DNA: TGCGCCAGCAGTAACATACCGGGACAGAATCGAAACACCATATATTTT. It is translated as CASSNIPGQNRNTIYF.

This sequence joins TRBV6-6 and TRBJ1-1; 7 nucleotides match TRBD1. V shed 5 bases, J shed 6 bases, and the junction held 6 bases outside the gene matches. Germline V gene sequence: CDR1 MNHNY, CDR2 SVGAGI (reference sequence). This CDR3 has 13 amino acids. CDR3 DNA: TGTGCCAGCAGTGGGGGGACAGTCCCTGAAGCTTTCTTT. It encodes CASSGGTVPEAFF.

The chain employs TRBV15 and TRBJ2-7, with D possibly TRBD1 on 5 matching bases. CDR1 LNHNV and CDR2 YYDKDF come from the germline V gene (reference sequence). Trimming shortened V by 3 bases and J by 3 bases, and 9 bases separated the two germline ends. The CDR3 sequence is 13 residues long. The CDR3 nucleotides are TGTGCCACCAGCAGGGACAACAGCTACGAGCAGTACTTC. Its translation is CATSRDNSYEQYF.

This chain joins TRBV4-3 and TRBJ2-5; D remains unclear. Germline-derived CDR1 and CDR2 are LGHNA and YSLEER. V was clipped by 0 bases and J by 0 bases, with 8 bases between them. CDR3 length: 15 amino acids. The CDR3 loop is CASSQDPLYQETQYF. DNA of the CDR3: TGCGCCAGCAGCCAAGACCCCCTGTACCAAGAGACCCAGTACTTC.

V usage is TRBV7-2 and J usage is TRBJ1-1; 8 bases match TRBD1. Germline V gives CDR1 SGHTA, CDR2 FQGNSA. CDR3 size: 15 residues. The V and J ends lost 2 bases and 4 bases, in that order; junction bases with no gene match: 6. This CDR3 reads CASSLRTGQSTEAFF. DNA for the CDR3: TGTGCCAGCAGCTTACGGACAGGGCAGAGCACTGAAGCTTTCTTT.

The V and J genes are TRBV2 and TRBJ1-6; D call uncertain. V lost 1 base to trimming and J lost 7 bases, with 11 bases between them. Germline-derived CDR1 and CDR2 are SNHLY and FYNNEI. This CDR3 is built from 15 residues. Written as DNA, the CDR3 is TGTGCCAGCAGTGAAGTGGCAGGTACGAATTCACCCCTCCACTTT. This codes for CASSEVAGTNSPLHF.

This chain uses TRBV7-8 with TRBJ1-4, with 8 bases identical to TRBD1. With 5 bases clipped from V and 5 bases from J, the junction kept 7 bases outside the gene matches. Germline lookup yields CDR1 SGHVS and CDR2 FQNEAQ. The CDR3 has 15 residues. The CDR3 loop is CASSLRTGLNEKLFF. The CDR3 coding sequence is TGTGCCAGCAGCCTACGGACAGGGTTAAATGAAAAACTGTTTTTT.